These 9 T cell receptor beta chains came from one sample sequenced in a study of blood T cell repertoires in COVID-19. Sequenced by immunoSEQ multiplex PCR; TCRdb stores in-frame clones only, minus some. The sample records over 80,000 clones, approximately 86% being singletons. The sequenced sample was peripheral blood. These receptors came from a man of 80 years or more with active or convalescent COVID-19.

The V gene is TRBV10-3, the J gene TRBJ2-7; 11 positions match TRBD1. The junction had 9 bases not matched to a gene; V was cut back by 1 base and J by 4 bases. Germline values: CDR1 ENHRY, CDR2 SYGVKD. This CDR3 contains 17 residues. The CDR3 sequence is CAISEYLGTGGMYEQYF. The CDR3 bases are TGTGCCATCAGTGAGTACCTCGGGACAGGGGGGATGTACGAGCAGTACTTC.

The V gene is TRBV29-1, the J gene TRBJ2-1; D is unclear. The CDR3 totals 14 residues. V was trimmed by 7 bases and J by 0 bases, leaving 13 bases between them. Germline V gene sequence: CDR1 SQVTM, CDR2 ANQGSEA. CDR3 protein: CSAEEAASYNEQFF. Here the CDR3 DNA reads TGCAGCGCAGAAGAGGCCGCCTCCTACAATGAGCAGTTCTTC.

The chain carries TRBV5-5 and TRBJ1-1; D might be TRBD1 (5 bases). V was cut by 0 bases and J by 7 bases, with 13 bases left in between. The CDR3 loop spans 14 amino acids. Germline CDR1 and CDR2: SGHKS and YYEKEE (reference sequence). The CDR3 DNA follows: TGTGCCAGCAGCTTGGTCGGCAGGGCAGGTGAAGCTTTCTTT. It yields the protein CASSLVGRAGEAFF. The full variable domain, with the rest looked up from reference TRBV5-5 and TRBJ1-1, is DAGVTQSPTHLIKTRGQQVTLRCSPISGHKSVSWYQQVLGQGPQFIFQYYEKEERGRGNFPDRFSARQFPNYSSELNVNALLLGDSALYLCASSLVGRAGEAFFGQGTRLTVV.

This chain uses TRBV7-2 with TRBJ2-7, with D possibly being TRBD1 (6 bases). Germline lookup yields CDR1 SGHTA and CDR2 FQGNSA. The CDR3 has 18 amino acids. V lost 1 base and J lost 5, with 24 bases in between. The CDR3 nucleotides read TGTGCCAGCAGCTTAGGGGGGCAGGGCATGAGATTTGGGAACGAGCAGTACTTC. Translating it yields CASSLGGQGMRFGNEQYF.

The rearrangement uses TRBV6-2 or TRBV6-3 and TRBJ2-7, with 7 bases matching TRBD1. Germline V gene sequence: CDR1 MNHEY, CDR2 SVGEGT. This CDR3 comprises 13 residues. With 5 bases clipped from V and 6 bases from J, the junction kept 7 bases outside the gene matches. The CDR3: CASSQRDSGEQYF. CDR3 sequence (DNA): TGTGCCAGCAGTCAACGGGACAGTGGCGAGCAGTACTTC.

The chain uses TRBV6-1 and TRBJ2-7; D remains ambiguous. Germline CDR1 is MNHNS and CDR2 is SASEGT. The CDR3 is 13 residues long. Trimming shortened V by 1 base and J by 6 bases, and 10 bases separated the two germline ends. CDR3 loop: CASSEVAASEQYF. For the CDR3, the DNA is TGTGCCAGCAGTGAAGTGGCAGCTAGCGAGCAGTACTTC.

This rearrangement joins TRBV18 to TRBJ2-1, with TRBD2 matching over 12 bases. V was pared by 3 bases and J by 8 bases, with 2 bases of the junction left unmatched. Germline lookup yields CDR1 KGHSH and CDR2 LQKENI. This CDR3 is 14 amino acids long. The CDR3 here is CASSPRTSGDEQFF. The CDR3 region has the DNA TGTGCCAGCTCACCCAGGACTAGCGGGGATGAGCAGTTCTTC.

This clone was seen just once. The chain employs TRBV2 and TRBJ1-6, with 7 bases lining up with TRBD1. The length of the CDR3 is 11 residues. V lost 7 bases, J lost 15 bases, and 6 bases stayed unmatched. Germline CDR1 reads SNHLY; CDR2 reads FYNNEI. CDR3 sequence: CASTRDSDLHF. In DNA, the CDR3 is TGTGCCAGCACCCGGGACAGCGACCTCCACTTT.

The gene calls are TRBV3-1 (or the pseudogene TRBV3-2) and TRBJ2-1; 8 bases are a match to TRBD2. Trimming took 4 bases from V and 5 from J; bases not matched to a gene: 10. The CDR3 sequence is 16 residues long. Germline V gene data show CDR1 as LGHDT and CDR2 as YNNKEL (reference sequence). The CDR3 nucleotides read TGTGCCAGCAGCCCTTTCGGCGGGAGGTCAAACAATGAGCAGTTCTTC. Protein sequence: CASSPFGGRSNNEQFF.